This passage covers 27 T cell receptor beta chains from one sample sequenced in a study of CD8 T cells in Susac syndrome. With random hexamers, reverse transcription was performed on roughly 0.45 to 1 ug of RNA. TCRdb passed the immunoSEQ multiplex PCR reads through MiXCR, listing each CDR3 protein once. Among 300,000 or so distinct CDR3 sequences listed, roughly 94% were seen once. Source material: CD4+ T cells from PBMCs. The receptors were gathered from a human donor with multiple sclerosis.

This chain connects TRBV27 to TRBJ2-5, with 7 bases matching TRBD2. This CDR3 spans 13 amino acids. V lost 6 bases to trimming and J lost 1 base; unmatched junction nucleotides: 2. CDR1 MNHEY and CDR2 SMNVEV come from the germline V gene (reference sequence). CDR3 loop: CASRGGSQETQYF. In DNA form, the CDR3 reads TGTGCCAGCAGGGGCGGGAGCCAAGAGACCCAGTACTTC.

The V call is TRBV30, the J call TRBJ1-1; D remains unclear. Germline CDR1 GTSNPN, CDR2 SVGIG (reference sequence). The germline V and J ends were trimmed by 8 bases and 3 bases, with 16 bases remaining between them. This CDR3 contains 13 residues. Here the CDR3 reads CAGSMTPDTEAFF. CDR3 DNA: TGTGCCGGATCCATGACCCCGGACACTGAAGCTTTCTTT.

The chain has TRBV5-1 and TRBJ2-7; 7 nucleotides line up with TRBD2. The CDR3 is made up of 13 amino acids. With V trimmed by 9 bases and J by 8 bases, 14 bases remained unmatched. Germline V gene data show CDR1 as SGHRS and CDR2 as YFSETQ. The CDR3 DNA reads TGCGCCACCCGAATCGGAGGGGAGGGTAAGCAGTACTTC. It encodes CATRIGGEGKQYF.

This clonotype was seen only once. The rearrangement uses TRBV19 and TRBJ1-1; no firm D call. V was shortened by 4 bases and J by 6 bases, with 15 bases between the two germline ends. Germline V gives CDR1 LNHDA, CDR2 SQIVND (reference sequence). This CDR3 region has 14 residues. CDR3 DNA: TGTGCCAGTAGTAGTCTTTCAGACTGGGCTGAAGCTTTCTTT. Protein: CASSSLSDWAEAFF.

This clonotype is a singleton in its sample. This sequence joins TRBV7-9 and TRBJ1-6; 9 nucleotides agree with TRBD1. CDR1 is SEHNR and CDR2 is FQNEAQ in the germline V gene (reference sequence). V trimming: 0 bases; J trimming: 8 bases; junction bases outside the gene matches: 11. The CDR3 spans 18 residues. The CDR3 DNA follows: TGTGCCAGCAGCTTAGCGAGCTTCCGGGACAGGGATTATTCACCCCTCCACTTT. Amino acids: CASSLASFRDRDYSPLHF. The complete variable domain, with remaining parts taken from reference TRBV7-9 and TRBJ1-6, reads DTGVSQNPRHKITKRGQNVTFRCDPISEHNRLYWYRQTLGQGPEFLTYFQNEAQLEKSRLLSDRFSAERPKGSFSTLEIQRTEQGDSAMYLCASSLASFRDRDYSPLHFGNGTRLTVT.

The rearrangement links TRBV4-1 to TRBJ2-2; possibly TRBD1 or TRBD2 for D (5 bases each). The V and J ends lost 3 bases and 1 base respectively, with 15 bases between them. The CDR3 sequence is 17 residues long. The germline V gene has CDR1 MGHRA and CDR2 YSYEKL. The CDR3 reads CASSHGLGPGNTGELFF. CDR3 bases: TGCGCCAGCAGCCACGGCTTGGGACCTGGGAACACCGGGGAGCTGTTTTTT.

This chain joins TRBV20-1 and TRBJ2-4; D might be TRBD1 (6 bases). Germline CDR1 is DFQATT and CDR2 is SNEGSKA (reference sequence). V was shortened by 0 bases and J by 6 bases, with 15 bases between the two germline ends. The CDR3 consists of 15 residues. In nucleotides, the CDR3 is TGCAGTGCTAGAGACCCCAACTCACAGGGAAACATTCAGTACTTC. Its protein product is CSARDPNSQGNIQYF.

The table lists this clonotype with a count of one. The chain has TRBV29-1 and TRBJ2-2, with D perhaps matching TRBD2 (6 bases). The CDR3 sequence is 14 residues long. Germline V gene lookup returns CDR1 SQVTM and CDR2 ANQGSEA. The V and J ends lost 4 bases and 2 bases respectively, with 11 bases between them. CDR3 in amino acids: CSVVPGGNTGELFF. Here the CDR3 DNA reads TGCAGCGTTGTCCCCGGGGGAAACACCGGGGAGCTGTTTTTT.

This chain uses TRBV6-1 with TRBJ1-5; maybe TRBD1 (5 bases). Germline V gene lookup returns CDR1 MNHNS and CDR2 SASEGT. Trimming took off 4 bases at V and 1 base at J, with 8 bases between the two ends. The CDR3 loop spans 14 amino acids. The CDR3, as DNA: TGTGCCAGCAGTGCAAGGGACAGCAATCAGCCCCAGCATTTT. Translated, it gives CASSARDSNQPQHF.

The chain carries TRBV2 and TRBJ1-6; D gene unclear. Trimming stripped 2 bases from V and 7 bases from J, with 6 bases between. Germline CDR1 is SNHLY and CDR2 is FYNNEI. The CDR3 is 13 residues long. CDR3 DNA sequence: TGTGCCAGCAGTGAAATTGCAAATTCACCCCTCCACTTT. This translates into CASSEIANSPLHF.

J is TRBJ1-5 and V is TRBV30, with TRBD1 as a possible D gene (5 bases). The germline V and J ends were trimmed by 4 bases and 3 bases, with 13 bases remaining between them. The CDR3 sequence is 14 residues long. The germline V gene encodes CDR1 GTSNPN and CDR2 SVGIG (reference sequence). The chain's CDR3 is CAWNVGGVNQPQHF. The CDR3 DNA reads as TGTGCCTGGAATGTCGGGGGAGTCAATCAGCCCCAGCATTTT.

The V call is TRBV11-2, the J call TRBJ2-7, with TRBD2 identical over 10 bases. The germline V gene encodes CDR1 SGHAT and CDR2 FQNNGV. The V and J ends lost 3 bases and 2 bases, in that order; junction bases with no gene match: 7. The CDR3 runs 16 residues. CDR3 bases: TGTGCCAGCAGCTTTGCTAGCGGGAGAAGTACCTACGAGCAGTACTTC. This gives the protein CASSFASGRSTYEQYF.

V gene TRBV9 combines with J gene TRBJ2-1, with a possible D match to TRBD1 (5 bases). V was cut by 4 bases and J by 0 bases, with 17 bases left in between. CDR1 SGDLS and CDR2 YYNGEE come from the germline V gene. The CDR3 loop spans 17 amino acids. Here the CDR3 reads CASSPHGGASSYNEQFF. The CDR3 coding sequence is TGTGCCAGCAGCCCCCATGGTGGGGCCAGCTCCTACAATGAGCAGTTCTTC.

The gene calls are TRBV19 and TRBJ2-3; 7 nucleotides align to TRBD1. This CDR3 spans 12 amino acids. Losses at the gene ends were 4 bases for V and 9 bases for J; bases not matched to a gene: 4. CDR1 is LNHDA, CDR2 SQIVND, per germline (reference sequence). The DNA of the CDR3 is TGTGCCAGTAGTAAAGACAGGGAGACGCAGTATTTT. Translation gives CASSKDRETQYF.

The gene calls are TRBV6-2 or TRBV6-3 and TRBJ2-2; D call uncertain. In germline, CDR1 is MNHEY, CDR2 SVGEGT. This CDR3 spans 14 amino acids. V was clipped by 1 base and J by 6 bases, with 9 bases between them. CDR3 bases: TGTGCCAGCAGTTACTTGGCTAGGGCCGGGGAGCTGTTTTTT. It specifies CASSYLARAGELFF.

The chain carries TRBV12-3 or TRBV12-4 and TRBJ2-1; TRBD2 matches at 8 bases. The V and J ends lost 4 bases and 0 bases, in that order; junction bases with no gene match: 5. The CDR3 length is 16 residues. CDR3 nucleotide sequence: TGTGCCAGCAGTTGGGTCAGCGGGGGCTCCTACAATGAGCAGTTCTTC. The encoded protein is CASSWVSGGSYNEQFF.

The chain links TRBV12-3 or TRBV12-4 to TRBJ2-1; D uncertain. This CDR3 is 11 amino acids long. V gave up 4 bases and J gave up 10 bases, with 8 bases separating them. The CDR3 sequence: CASSSGWEQFF. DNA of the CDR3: TGTGCCAGCAGTTCCGGTTGGGAGCAGTTCTTC.

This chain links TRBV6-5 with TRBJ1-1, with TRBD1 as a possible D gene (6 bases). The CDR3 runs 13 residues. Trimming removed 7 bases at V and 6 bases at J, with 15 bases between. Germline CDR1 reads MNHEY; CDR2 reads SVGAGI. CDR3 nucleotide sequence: TGTGCCAGCAAGAGAACAGGGAATTCTGAAGCTTTCTTT. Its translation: CASKRTGNSEAFF.

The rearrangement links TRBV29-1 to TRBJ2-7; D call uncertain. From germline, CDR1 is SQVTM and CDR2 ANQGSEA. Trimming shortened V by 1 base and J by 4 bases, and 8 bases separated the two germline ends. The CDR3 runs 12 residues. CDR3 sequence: CSVEVARYEQYF. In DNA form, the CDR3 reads TGCAGCGTTGAAGTTGCCCGGTACGAGCAGTACTTC.

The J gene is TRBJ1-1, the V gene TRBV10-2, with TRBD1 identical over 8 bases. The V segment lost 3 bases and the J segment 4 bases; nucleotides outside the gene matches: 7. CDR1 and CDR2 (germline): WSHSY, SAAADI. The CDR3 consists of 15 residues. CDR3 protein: CASSDPGQGVTEAFF. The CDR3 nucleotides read TGCGCCAGCAGTGACCCTGGACAGGGTGTCACTGAAGCTTTCTTT.

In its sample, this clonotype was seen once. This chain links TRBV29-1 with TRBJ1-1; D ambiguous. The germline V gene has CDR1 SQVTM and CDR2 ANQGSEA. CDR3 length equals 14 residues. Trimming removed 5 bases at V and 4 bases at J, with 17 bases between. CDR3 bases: TGCAGCGTTAGTCCGGGCCCACTTCCCACTGAAGCTTTCTTT. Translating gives CSVSPGPLPTEAFF.

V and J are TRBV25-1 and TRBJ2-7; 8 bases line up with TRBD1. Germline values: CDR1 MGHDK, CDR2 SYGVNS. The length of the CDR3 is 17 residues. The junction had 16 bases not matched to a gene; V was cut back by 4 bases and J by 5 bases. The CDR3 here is CASSANTRQGTRNEQYF. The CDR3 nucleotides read TGTGCCAGCAGTGCCAACACAAGACAGGGGACAAGGAACGAGCAGTACTTC.

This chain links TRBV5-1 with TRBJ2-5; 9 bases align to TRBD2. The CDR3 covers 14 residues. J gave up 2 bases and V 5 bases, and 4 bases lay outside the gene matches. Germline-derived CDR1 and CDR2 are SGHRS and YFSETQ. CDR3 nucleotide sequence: TGCGCCAGCAGGAGCGGGGGGCTACAAGAGACCCAGTACTTC. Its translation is CASRSGGLQETQYF.

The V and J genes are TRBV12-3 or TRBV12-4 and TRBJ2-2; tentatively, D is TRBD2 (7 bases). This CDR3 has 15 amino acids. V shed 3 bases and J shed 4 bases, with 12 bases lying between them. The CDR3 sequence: CASSLSGGRTGELFF. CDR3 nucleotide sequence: TGTGCCAGCAGTTTGTCGGGGGGCCGCACCGGGGAGCTGTTTTTT.

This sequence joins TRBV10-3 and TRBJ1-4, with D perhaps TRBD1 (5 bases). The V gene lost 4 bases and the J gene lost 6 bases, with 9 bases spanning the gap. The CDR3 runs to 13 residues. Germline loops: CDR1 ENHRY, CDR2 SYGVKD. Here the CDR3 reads CAISGGTDEKLFF. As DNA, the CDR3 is TGTGCCATCAGTGGCGGGACGGATGAAAAACTGTTTTTT.

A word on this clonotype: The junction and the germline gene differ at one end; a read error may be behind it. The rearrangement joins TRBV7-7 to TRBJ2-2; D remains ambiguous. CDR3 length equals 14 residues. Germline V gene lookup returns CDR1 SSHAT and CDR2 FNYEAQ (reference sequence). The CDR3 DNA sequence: TGTGCTAGCAGCTTCGAACCGAACACCGGGGAGCTGTTTTTT. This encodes CASSFEPNTGELFF. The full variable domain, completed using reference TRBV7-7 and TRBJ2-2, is GAGVSQSPRYKVTKRGQDVTLRCDPISSHATLYWYQQALGQGPEFLTYFNYEAQPDKSGLPSDRFSAERPEGSISTLTIQRTEQRDSAMYRCASSFEPNTGELFFGEGSRLTVL.

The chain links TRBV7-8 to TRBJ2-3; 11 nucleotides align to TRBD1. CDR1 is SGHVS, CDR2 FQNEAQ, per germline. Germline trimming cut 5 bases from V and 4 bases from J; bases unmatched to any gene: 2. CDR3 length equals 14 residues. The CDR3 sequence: CASSRDRGADTQYF. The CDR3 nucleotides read TGTGCCAGCAGCCGGGACAGGGGGGCAGATACGCAGTATTTT. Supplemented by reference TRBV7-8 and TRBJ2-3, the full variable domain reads GAGVSQSPRYKVAKRGQDVALRCDPISGHVSLFWYQQALGQGPEFLTYFQNEAQLDKSGLPSDRFFAERPEGSVSTLKIQRTQQEDSAVYLCASSRDRGADTQYFGPGTRLTVL.